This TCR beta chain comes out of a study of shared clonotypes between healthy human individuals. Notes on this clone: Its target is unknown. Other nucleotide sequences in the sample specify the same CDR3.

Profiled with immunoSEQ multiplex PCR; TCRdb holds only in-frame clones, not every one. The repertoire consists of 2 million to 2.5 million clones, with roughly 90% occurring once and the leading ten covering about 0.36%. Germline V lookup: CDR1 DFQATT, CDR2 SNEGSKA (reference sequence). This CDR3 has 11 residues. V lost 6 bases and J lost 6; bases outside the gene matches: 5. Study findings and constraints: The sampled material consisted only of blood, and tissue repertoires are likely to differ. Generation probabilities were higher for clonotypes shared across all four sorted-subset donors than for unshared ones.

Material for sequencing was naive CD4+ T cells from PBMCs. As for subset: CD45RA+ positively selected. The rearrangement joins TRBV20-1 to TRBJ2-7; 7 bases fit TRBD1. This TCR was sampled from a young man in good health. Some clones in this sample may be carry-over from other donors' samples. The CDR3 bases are TGCAGTGCGGAGAGGGGGCTCGAGCAGTACTTC. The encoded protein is CSAERGLEQYF.